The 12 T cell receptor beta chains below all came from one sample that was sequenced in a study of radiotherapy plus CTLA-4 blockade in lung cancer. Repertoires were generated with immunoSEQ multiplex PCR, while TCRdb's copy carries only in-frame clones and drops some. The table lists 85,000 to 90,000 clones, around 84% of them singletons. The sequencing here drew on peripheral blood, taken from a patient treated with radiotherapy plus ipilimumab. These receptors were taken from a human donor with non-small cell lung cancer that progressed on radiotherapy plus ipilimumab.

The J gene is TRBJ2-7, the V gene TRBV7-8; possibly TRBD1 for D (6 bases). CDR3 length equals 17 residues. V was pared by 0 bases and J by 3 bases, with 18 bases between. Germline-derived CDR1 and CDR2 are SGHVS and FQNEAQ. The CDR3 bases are TGTGCCAGCAGCTTAGCGCTTGGGACACGGAAGGGCTACGAGCAGTACTTC. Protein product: CASSLALGTRKGYEQYF.

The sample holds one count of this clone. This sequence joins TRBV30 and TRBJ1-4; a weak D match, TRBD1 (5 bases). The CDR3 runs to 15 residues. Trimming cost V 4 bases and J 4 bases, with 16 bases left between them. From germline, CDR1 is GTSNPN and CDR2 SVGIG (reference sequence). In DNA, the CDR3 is TGTGCCTGGAACATCGGTGGGGCCCGTAATGAAAAACTGTTTTTT. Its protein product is CAWNIGGARNEKLFF.

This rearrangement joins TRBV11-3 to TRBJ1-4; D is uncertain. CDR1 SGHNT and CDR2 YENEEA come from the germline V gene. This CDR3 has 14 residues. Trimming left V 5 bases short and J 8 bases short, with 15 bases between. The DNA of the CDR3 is TGTGCCAGCAGCCAATCCGGAAGGGAAGAAAAACTGTTTTTT. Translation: CASSQSGREEKLFF.

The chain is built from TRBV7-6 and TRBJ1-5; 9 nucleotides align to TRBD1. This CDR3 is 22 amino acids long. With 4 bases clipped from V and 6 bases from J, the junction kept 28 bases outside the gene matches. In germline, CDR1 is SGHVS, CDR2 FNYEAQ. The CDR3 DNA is TGTGCCAGCAGCTCAGTAAAAATGCGGGACAGGGAAGGCAATAAGGTCTTTCAGCCCCAGCATTTT. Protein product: CASSSVKMRDREGNKVFQPQHF.

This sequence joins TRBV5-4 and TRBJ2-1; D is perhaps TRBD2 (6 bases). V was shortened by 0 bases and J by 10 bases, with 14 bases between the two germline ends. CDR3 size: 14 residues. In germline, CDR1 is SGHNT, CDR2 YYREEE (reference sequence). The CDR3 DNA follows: TGTGCCAGCAGCTTGGCCGCTCATGCGGGAGAGCAGTTCTTC. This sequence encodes CASSLAAHAGEQFF.

CDR3: CASSLPFVSGRSSYNEQFF. In DNA, the CDR3 is TGTGCCAGCAGTCTACCCTTTGTGTCGGGCAGGAGCTCCTACAATGAGCAGTTCTTC. V and J are TRBV27 and TRBJ2-1; D is unresolved. V was trimmed by 5 bases and J by 0 bases, leaving 23 bases between them. Germline CDR1 reads MNHEY; CDR2 reads SMNVEV (reference sequence). The CDR3 is 19 amino acids.

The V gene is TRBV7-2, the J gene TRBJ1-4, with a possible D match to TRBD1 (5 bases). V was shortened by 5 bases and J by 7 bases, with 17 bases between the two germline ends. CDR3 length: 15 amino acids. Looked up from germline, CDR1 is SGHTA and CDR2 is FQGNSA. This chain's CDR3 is CASSAAARGFEKLFF. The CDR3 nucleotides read TGTGCCAGCAGCGCCGCTGCGAGGGGATTTGAAAAACTGTTTTTT.

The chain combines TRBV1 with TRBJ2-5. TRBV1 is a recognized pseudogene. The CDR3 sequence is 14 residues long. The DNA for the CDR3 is TGCACCAGCAGCCAAGATATGGTTCAAGAGACCCAGTACTTC. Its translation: CTSSQDMVQETQYF.

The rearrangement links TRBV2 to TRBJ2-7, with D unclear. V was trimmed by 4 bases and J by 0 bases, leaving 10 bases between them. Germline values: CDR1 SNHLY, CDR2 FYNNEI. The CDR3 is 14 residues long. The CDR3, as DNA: TGTGCCAGCAGTGTGGTCAGGAGCTCCTACGAGCAGTACTTC. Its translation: CASSVVRSSYEQYF.

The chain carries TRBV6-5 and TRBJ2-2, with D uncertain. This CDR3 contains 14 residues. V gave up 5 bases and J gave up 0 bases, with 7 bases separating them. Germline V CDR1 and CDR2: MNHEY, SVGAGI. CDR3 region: CASSQNTNTGELFF. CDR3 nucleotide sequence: TGTGCCAGCAGTCAAAATACGAACACCGGGGAGCTGTTTTTT.

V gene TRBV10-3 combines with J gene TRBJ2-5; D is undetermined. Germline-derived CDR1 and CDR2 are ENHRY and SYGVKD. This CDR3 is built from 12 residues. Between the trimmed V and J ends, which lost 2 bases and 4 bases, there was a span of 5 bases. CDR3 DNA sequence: TGTGCCATCAGTGAGCCTAGAGAGACCCAGTACTTC. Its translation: CAISEPRETQYF.

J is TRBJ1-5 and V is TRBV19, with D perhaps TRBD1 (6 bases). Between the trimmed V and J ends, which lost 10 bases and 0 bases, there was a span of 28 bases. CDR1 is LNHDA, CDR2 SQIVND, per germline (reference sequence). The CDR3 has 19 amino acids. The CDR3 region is CATKRGAGATFYSNQPQHF. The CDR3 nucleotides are TGTGCCACGAAAAGGGGGGCAGGGGCCACCTTTTATAGCAATCAGCCCCAGCATTTT. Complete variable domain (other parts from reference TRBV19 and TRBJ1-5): DGGITQSPKYLFRKEGQNVTLSCEQNLNHDAMYWYRQDPGQGLRLIYYSQIVNDFQKGDIAEGYSVSREKKESFPLTVTSAQKNPTAFYLCATKRGAGATFYSNQPQHFGDGTRLSIL.